This T cell receptor (beta chain) was identified during a study of blood T cell repertoires in COVID-19. Measured with immunoSEQ multiplex PCR; TCRdb has only the in-frame clones, and not every one. Of more than 200,000 clones listed, about 79% are singletons. CDR1 and CDR2 from the germline V gene are SEHNR and FQNEAQ (reference sequence). Germline trimming cut 3 bases from V and 5 bases from J; bases unmatched to any gene: 7. The CDR3 totals 14 residues. The TCR was taken from a woman in her forties who had recovered from COVID-19. Material: peripheral blood. This rearrangement joins TRBV7-9 to TRBJ2-7, with TRBD1 identical over 7 bases. The CDR3 reads CASSFTLTGDEQYF. The CDR3 nucleotides are TGTGCCAGCAGCTTTACCCTAACAGGGGACGAGCAGTACTTC.